Each of the 7 T cell receptor beta chains below was sequenced from the same sample in a study of vaccination and CD4 T cells after COVID-19. As for treatment: roughly ten-day PBMC culture with coronavirus spike peptide pools or control peptides (ViraFEST assay). Sequencing of the DNA from cultured CD4+ T cells was carried out with the Oncomine TCR Beta short-read assay. TCRdb re-called the PCR reads through MiXCR, storing one row per CDR3 protein. The table shows about 16,000 distinct CDR3 sequences, with about 56% occurring only once. What these receptors recognize is not known. The specimen was CD4+ T cells from blood, cultured in vitro, collected before SARS-CoV-2 vaccination. These TCRs come from a human donor who had recovered from COVID-19.

The chain recombines TRBV12-3 or TRBV12-4 with TRBJ1-1; no definite D call. Trimming removed 7 bases at V and 8 bases at J, with 11 bases between. The CDR3 is 11 amino acids. The CDR3 protein is CASTLDREAFF. The CDR3 DNA reads as TGTGCCAGCACCCTAGATCGAGAAGCTTTCTTT.

The chain is built from TRBV20-1 and TRBJ2-1, with unresolved D. This CDR3 comprises 14 residues. Germline loops: CDR1 DFQATT, CDR2 SNEGSKA (reference sequence). V shed 5 bases and J shed 0 bases, with 11 bases lying between them. The chain's CDR3 is CSAGGVPSYNEQFF. CDR3 in DNA: TGCAGTGCTGGTGGGGTACCCTCCTACAATGAGCAGTTCTTC.

The chain joins TRBV2 to TRBJ2-5, with 8 bases aligning to TRBD1. From germline, CDR1 is SNHLY and CDR2 FYNNEI. Trimming at V came to 7 bases and at J to 5 bases, leaving 9 bases not matched to a gene. The CDR3 spans 14 residues. Written as DNA, the CDR3 is TGTGCCAGCATTGAGGACAGGGCACGGGAGACCCAGTACTTC. Its translation is CASIEDRARETQYF. Full variable domain (remainder filled in from reference TRBV2 and TRBJ2-5): EPEVTQTPSHQVTQMGQEVILRCVPISNHLYFYWYRQILGQKVEFLVSFYNNEISEKSEIFDDQFSVERPDGSNFTLKIRSTKLEDSAMYFCASIEDRARETQYFGPGTRLLVL.

V gene TRBV19 combines with J gene TRBJ2-2; 11 bases fit TRBD2. This CDR3 contains 18 residues. The ends lost 8 bases at V and 3 bases at J; junction bases unmatched: 14. Germline CDR1 is LNHDA and CDR2 is SQIVND (reference sequence). CDR3 residues: CASSRGLAGGTHTGELFF. CDR3 nucleotides: TGTGCCAGTTCAAGGGGGCTAGCGGGAGGAACCCACACCGGGGAGCTGTTTTTT.

This chain joins TRBV28 and TRBJ1-2, with D unresolved. This CDR3 is 14 amino acids long. V gave up 3 bases and J gave up 3 bases, with 11 bases separating them. Germline V gene data show CDR1 as MDHEN and CDR2 as SYDVKM. The CDR3 region has the DNA TGTGCCAGCAGTTTTTACCGAGAGGACTATGGCTACACCTTC. Its protein is CASSFYREDYGYTF.

V usage is TRBV28 and J usage is TRBJ2-4, with D perhaps TRBD2 (6 bases). The V gene's germline CDR1 is MDHEN and CDR2 SYDVKM. CDR3 length: 15 amino acids. The ends were cut back, 5 bases at V and 0 bases at J, with 11 bases in the middle. The DNA for the CDR3 is TGTGCCAGCAGTGCTTTGGGACTAGCCAAAAACATTCAGTACTTC. Its protein product is CASSALGLAKNIQYF.

The chain uses TRBV2 and TRBJ2-5; 8 nucleotides match TRBD1. Germline V gene lookup returns CDR1 SNHLY and CDR2 FYNNEI. CDR3 length: 15 amino acids. Trimming cost V 0 bases and J 4 bases; bases outside gene matches: 4. CDR3 amino acids: CASSEATTGGETQYF. The CDR3 DNA reads TGTGCCAGCAGTGAAGCAACAACAGGGGGAGAGACCCAGTACTTC. The variable domain in full, with the rest retrieved from reference TRBV2 and TRBJ2-5, is EPEVTQTPSHQVTQMGQEVILRCVPISNHLYFYWYRQILGQKVEFLVSFYNNEISEKSEIFDDQFSVERPDGSNFTLKIRSTKLEDSAMYFCASSEATTGGETQYFGPGTRLLVL.